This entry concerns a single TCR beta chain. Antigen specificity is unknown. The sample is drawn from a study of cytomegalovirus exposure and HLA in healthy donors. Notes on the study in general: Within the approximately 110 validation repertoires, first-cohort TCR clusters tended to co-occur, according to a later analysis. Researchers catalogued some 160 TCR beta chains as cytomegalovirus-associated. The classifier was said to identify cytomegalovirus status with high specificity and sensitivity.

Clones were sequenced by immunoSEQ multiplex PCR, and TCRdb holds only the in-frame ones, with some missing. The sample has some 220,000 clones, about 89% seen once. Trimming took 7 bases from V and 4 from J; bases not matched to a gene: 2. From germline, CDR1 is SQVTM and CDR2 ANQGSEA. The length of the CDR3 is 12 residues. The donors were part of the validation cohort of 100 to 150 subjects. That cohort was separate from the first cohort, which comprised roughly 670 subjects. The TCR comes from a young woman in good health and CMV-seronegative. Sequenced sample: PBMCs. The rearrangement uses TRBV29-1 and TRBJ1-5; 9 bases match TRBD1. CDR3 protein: CSAGQGNQPQHF. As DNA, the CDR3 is TGCAGCGCCGGACAGGGGAATCAGCCCCAGCATTTT.